Shown below are 17 T cell receptor beta chains from a single sample sequenced in a study of immune heterogeneity within non-small cell lung tumors. Samples each supplied about 650 ng of bulk tumor genomic DNA as template. During surgery, each primary tumor gave multiple biopsies spaced as far apart as possible. The study enrolled patients with untreated, newly diagnosed non-small cell lung cancer who underwent curative surgery. CDR3 of TCR beta was amplified by multiplex PCR that used 32 V and 13 J primers. TCRdb analysed the multiplex PCR reads with MiXCR anew, one entry per CDR3 protein. The sample has 15,000 or so distinct CDR3 sequences, roughly 29% seen once. Specimen: lung tumor tissue. The source is a woman aged 45-59 years with non-small cell lung cancer.

This clonotype was recorded many times. The rearrangement joins TRBV7-2 to TRBJ2-3; 9 bases align to TRBD2. The junction had 7 bases not matched to a gene; V was cut back by 0 bases and J by 3 bases. The CDR3 totals 17 residues. The germline V gene has CDR1 SGHTA and CDR2 FQGNSA. The CDR3 region is CASSLADLAGGTDTQYF. The CDR3 nucleotides are TGTGCCAGCAGCTTAGCGGACTTGGCGGGGGGGACAGATACGCAGTATTTT. The full variable domain, its missing parts supplied by reference TRBV7-2 and TRBJ2-3, is GAGVSQSPSNKVTEKGKDVELRCDPISGHTALYWYRQSLGQGLEFLIYFQGNSAPDKSGLPSDRFSAERTGGSVSTLTIQRTQQEDSAVYLCASSLADLAGGTDTQYFGPGTRLTVL.

This clonotype showed up many times. This chain uses TRBV4-1 with TRBJ2-7; D unresolved. The germline V gene encodes CDR1 MGHRA and CDR2 YSYEKL. The ends were cut back, 0 bases at V and 3 bases at J, with 12 bases in the middle. This CDR3 comprises 15 residues. CDR3 coding DNA: TGCGCCAGCAGCCAAGATTTACCCAGCGTCTACGAGCAGTACTTC. Translated: CASSQDLPSVYEQYF.

The chain is built from TRBV29-1 and TRBJ2-3; D tentatively fits TRBD1 or TRBD2 (6 bases each). V lost 5 bases to trimming and J lost 0 bases, with 12 bases between them. The CDR3 extends over 14 amino acids. Looked up from germline, CDR1 is SQVTM and CDR2 is ANQGSEA. Here the CDR3 reads CSVRRGASTDTQYF. The CDR3 DNA is TGCAGCGTTCGAAGGGGGGCTAGCACAGATACGCAGTATTTT.

This clonotype has ten or more counts. This sequence joins TRBV9 and TRBJ2-1, with 10 positions matching TRBD2. The CDR3 extends over 18 amino acids. Germline CDR1 reads SGDLS; CDR2 reads YYNGEE. The V and J ends lost 0 bases and 3 bases, in that order; junction bases with no gene match: 9. The CDR3 bases are TGTGCCAGCAGCGTAGCTGGAATGGGACTAGCGTACTACAATGAGCAGTTCTTC. Its translation: CASSVAGMGLAYYNEQFF.

The chain couples TRBV7-2 to TRBJ2-1; D gene unclear. The CDR3 is 14 residues long. Deletions cut 1 base from V and 6 bases from J, with 10 bases between. Germline assignment: CDR1 SGHTA and CDR2 FQGNSA. The CDR3 bases are TGTGCCAGCAGCTTAGGGGCGATCGGCAATGAGCAGTTCTTC. Translated: CASSLGAIGNEQFF.

This clonotype was detected only a few times. The J gene is TRBJ1-1, the V gene TRBV10-3; 9 nucleotides align to TRBD1. Germline V gene sequence: CDR1 ENHRY, CDR2 SYGVKD. This CDR3 region has 13 residues. Trimming cost V 4 bases and J 10 bases; bases outside gene matches: 7. The CDR3 spells CAISAPTGGVAFF. The DNA of the CDR3 is TGTGCCATCAGTGCCCCTACAGGGGGCGTAGCTTTCTTT.

Only a few counts were recorded for this clonotype. This clone may be a read error of a much larger clone one base away. The V gene is TRBV30, the J gene TRBJ2-1; the match to TRBD2 covers 16 bases. The germline V gene encodes CDR1 GTSNPN and CDR2 SVGIG (reference sequence). The CDR3 has 20 residues. The CDR3 nucleotides are TGTGCCTGGAGTGTTGTCCCGCCCGGGACTAGCGGGGGGGCCCGAGAGACCAAGTACTTC. As protein: CAWSVVPPGTSGGARETKYF.

This clonotype was seen repeatedly, ten times or more. This chain's CDR3 is CAWSVSGTNYNEQFF. The CDR3 nucleotides are TGTGCCTGGAGTGTTAGCGGGACTAACTACAATGAGCAGTTCTTC. This chain links TRBV30 with TRBJ2-1; TRBD2 matches at 8 bases. The CDR3 runs to 15 residues. Germline loops: CDR1 GTSNPN, CDR2 SVGIG (reference sequence). The V gene end was trimmed by 0 bases and the J gene end by 3 bases; junction bases not matched to a gene: 4.

The chain links TRBV20-1 to TRBJ1-2, with a tentative D call TRBD1 (6 bases). V lost 7 bases to trimming and J lost 4 bases, with 10 bases between them. Germline CDR1 and CDR2: DFQATT and SNEGSKA (reference sequence). The CDR3 covers 11 residues. The CDR3 DNA follows: TGCAGTGTGCCCAGGGGCTATGGCTACACCTTC. Its protein is CSVPRGYGYTF.

This clonotype was seen at least ten times. This chain links TRBV20-1 with TRBJ2-1, with 11 bases aligning to TRBD2. The CDR3 sequence is 12 residues long. The germline V gene encodes CDR1 DFQATT and CDR2 SNEGSKA (reference sequence). CDR3 coding DNA: TGCAGAACGACTAGCGGGAACAATGAGCAGTTCTTC. Amino acid sequence: CRTTSGNNEQFF.

CDR3 sequence reads: CASSPAGQGMGYTF. CDR3 nucleotide sequence: TGCGCCAGCAGCCCGGCCGGACAGGGGATGGGCTACACCTTC. This chain connects TRBV5-1 to TRBJ1-2, with 9 positions matching TRBD1. J was trimmed by 8 bases and V by 4 bases; bases with no gene match: 9. Germline lookup yields CDR1 SGHRS and CDR2 YFSETQ. The length of the CDR3 is 14 residues.

This clonotype was counted between two and nine times. The chain recombines TRBV6-2 or TRBV6-3 with TRBJ2-3; TRBD2 agrees at 8 bases. Germline lookup yields CDR1 MNHEY and CDR2 SVGEGT. V lost 4 bases, J lost 6 bases, and 6 bases stayed unmatched. CDR3 length: 14 amino acids. The CDR3 DNA is TGTGCCAGCAGTTTCGGGACTAGTTCGGATACGCAGTATTTT. This sequence encodes CASSFGTSSDTQYF.

This clonotype was recorded a few times. This rearrangement joins TRBV7-2 to TRBJ2-1, with 8 nucleotides matching TRBD2. V lost 5 bases and J lost 0; bases outside the gene matches: 3. Germline assignment: CDR1 SGHTA and CDR2 FQGNSA. The CDR3 has 15 amino acids. The CDR3 nucleotides are TGTGCCAGCAGCCGTAGCGGGGCCTCCTACAATGAGCAGTTCTTC. This encodes CASSRSGASYNEQFF.

This clonotype was picked up one time. This clone may be a read error of a much larger clone one base away. The gene calls are TRBV29-1 and TRBJ2-7; TRBD2 is a possible D gene (7 bases). The V and J ends lost 2 bases and 1 base respectively, with 15 bases between them. The CDR3 runs 15 residues. The germline V gene has CDR1 SQVTM and CDR2 ANQGSEA. The chain's CDR3 is CSVEFQRGGSYEQYF. The DNA of the CDR3 is TGCAGCGTTGAATTTCAAAGGGGGGGATCCTACGAGCAGTACTTC.

This clonotype is termed medium-sized. J is TRBJ2-7 and V is TRBV7-9; D may match TRBD1 or TRBD2 (5 bases each). In germline, CDR1 is SEHNR, CDR2 FQNEAQ (reference sequence). The CDR3 is made up of 15 amino acids. Trimming took 5 bases from V and 5 from J, leaving 19 bases between them. For the CDR3, the DNA is TGTGCCAGCAGCCGACAGCAGTGGGGGAACAACGAGCAGTACTTC. This encodes CASSRQQWGNNEQYF.

A remark on this clonotype: The CDR3 does not close with the conserved phenylalanine or tryptophan, likely indicating a read error. This chain uses TRBV11-3 with TRBJ2-7; D not certain. Trimming took 1 base from V and 2 from J, leaving 12 bases between them. Germline V gene lookup returns CDR1 SGHNT and CDR2 YENEEA. This CDR3 has 15 amino acids. The CDR3: CASSLGGITTYEQYI. The CDR3 DNA is TGTGCCAGCAGCTTAGGGGGAATCACCACCTACGAGCAGTACATC.

This clonotype was detected many times. In DNA, the CDR3 is TGTGCCAGCAGCTTAGGCGGCTCCCTGGGTGAGCAGTATTTT. This codes for CASSLGGSLGEQYF. The chain recombines TRBV7-2 with TRBJ2-3; D not certain. CDR3 length: 14 residues. Germline V gives CDR1 SGHTA, CDR2 FQGNSA. The V and J ends lost 1 base and 11 bases respectively, with 16 bases between them.